The following is a T cell receptor beta chain sequence with its context. The data were taken from a study of blood T cell repertoires in COVID-19. V dropped 5 bases and J dropped 4 bases, with 13 bases sitting between them. Germline assignment: CDR1 SGHRS and CDR2 YFSETQ. There are 14 residues in the CDR3. Here immunoSEQ multiplex PCR was the method, and the copy in TCRdb shows in-frame clones only, minus some. The table includes about 210,000 clones, over 60% detected once. V and J are TRBV5-1 and TRBJ1-3, with TRBD1 as a possible D gene (6 bases). Source material: peripheral blood. This TCR derives from a woman aged 65 to 85 with acute or convalescent COVID-19. The CDR3 protein is CASRFTGSGNTIYF. The CDR3, as DNA: TGCGCCAGCAGGTTCACAGGGTCCGGAAACACCATATATTTT.